This T cell receptor beta chain was documented in a study of cytomegalovirus exposure and HLA in healthy donors. A multiplex PCR was run with 60 Vbeta primers and 13 Jbeta primers. Sequencing was performed with immunoSEQ multiplex PCR; in TCRdb, only in-frame clones are kept and a portion is missing. The table lists over 150,000 clones, about 82% of them singletons. The CDR3 loop spans 13 amino acids. CDR1 is SGHRS, CDR2 YFSETQ, per germline. Trimming removed 2 bases at V and 8 bases at J, with 13 bases between. The sample was PBMCs. This TCR was recovered from a woman in her fifties or sixties in good health and CMV-seropositive. The V and J genes are TRBV5-1 and TRBJ1-2; no firm D call. The DNA of the CDR3 is TGCGCCAGCAGCTTTCAGGCCTCGGGAGGCTACACCTTC. This encodes CASSFQASGGYTF.